This entry lists 21 T cell receptor beta chains sequenced from one sample in a study of blood T cell repertoires in COVID-19. The data were produced by immunoSEQ multiplex PCR, yet TCRdb's version contains in-frame clones alone and is incomplete. The sample has approximately 300,000 clones, around 85% seen once. The material sequenced was PBMCs or T cells enriched from blood (not recorded which). All receptors derive from a woman in her thirties who had been exposed to COVID-19.

The J gene is TRBJ2-3, the V gene TRBV9; 9 bases align to TRBD2. Trimming cost V 8 bases and J 2 bases; bases outside gene matches: 12. The CDR3 runs 16 residues. CDR1 SGDLS and CDR2 YYNGEE come from the germline V gene. CDR3 DNA: TGTGCCAGTGGGCGGGGGGGCACCCCGATCACAGATACGCAGTATTTT. This codes for CASGRGGTPITDTQYF. The whole variable domain, filled in from reference TRBV9 and TRBJ2-3, reads DSGVTQTPKHLITATGQRVTLRCSPRSGDLSVYWYQQSLDQGLQFLIQYYNGEERAKGNILERFSAQQFPDLHSELNLSSLELGDSALYFCASGRGGTPITDTQYFGPGTRLTVL.

The count of this clone is one. The chain joins TRBV27 to TRBJ1-5; maybe TRBD1 (5 bases). The V gene lost 6 bases and the J gene lost 0 bases, with 9 bases spanning the gap. The CDR3 is 14 residues long. From germline, CDR1 is MNHEY and CDR2 SMNVEV (reference sequence). CDR3 nucleotide sequence: TGTGCCAGCAGATACGGGGGTAGCAATCAGCCCCAGCATTTT. It encodes CASRYGGSNQPQHF.

This clone showed up just once. This sequence joins TRBV10-3 and TRBJ1-2; D is uncertain. The CDR3 spans 15 residues. V was shortened by 6 bases and J by 2 bases, with 16 bases between the two germline ends. CDR1 and CDR2 from the germline V gene are ENHRY and SYGVKD. The CDR3 DNA is TGTGCCATCAGGCCCGACGGAGCCACCAACTATGGCTACACCTTC. Translating gives CAIRPDGATNYGYTF.

This clone was seen a single time. This chain joins TRBV28 and TRBJ1-2; TRBD1 agrees at 10 bases. Germline assignment: CDR1 MDHEN and CDR2 SYDVKM. This CDR3 contains 16 residues. Trimming at V came to 5 bases and at J to 8 bases, leaving 14 bases not matched to a gene. CDR3 sequence: CASSPPPGTGVIGYTF. CDR3 sequence (DNA): TGTGCCAGCAGTCCGCCCCCAGGGACAGGGGTAATCGGCTACACCTTC.

V gene TRBV18 combines with J gene TRBJ2-2, with a possible D match to TRBD2 (6 bases). The CDR3 loop spans 12 amino acids. Trimming cost V 5 bases and J 10 bases, with 11 bases left between them. Germline CDR1 is KGHSH and CDR2 is LQKENI. The CDR3 here is CASSDGGVELFF. For the CDR3, the DNA is TGTGCCAGCTCAGACGGGGGAGTGGAGCTGTTTTTT. Full variable domain (missing parts from reference TRBV18 and TRBJ2-2): NAGVMQNPRHLVRRRGQEARLRCSPMKGHSHVYWYRQLPEEGLKFMVYLQKENIIDESGMPKERFSAEFPKEGPSILRIQQVVRGDSAAYFCASSDGGVELFFGEGSRLTVL.

The chain couples TRBV3-1 (or the pseudogene TRBV3-2) to TRBJ2-1, with D perhaps TRBD2 (5 bases). The V gene's germline CDR1 is LGHDT and CDR2 YNNKEL (reference sequence). V gave up 0 bases and J gave up 6 bases, with 9 bases separating them. The CDR3 contains 14 residues. Here the CDR3 reads CASSQDPSLNEQFF. The CDR3 region has the DNA TGTGCCAGCAGCCAAGACCCTAGCCTCAATGAGCAGTTCTTC.

The chain uses TRBV6-1 and TRBJ1-5; D is uncertain. CDR1 is MNHNS and CDR2 is SASEGT in the germline V gene. V lost 3 bases and J lost 1, with 10 bases in between. The CDR3 spans 15 residues. The CDR3 here is CASSDRGWSNQPQHF. The DNA for the CDR3 is TGTGCCAGCAGTGATCGGGGATGGAGCAATCAGCCCCAGCATTTT.

The chain joins TRBV3-1 (or the pseudogene TRBV3-2) to TRBJ2-3; the match to TRBD2 covers 12 bases. J gave up 2 bases and V 0 bases, and 9 bases lay outside the gene matches. CDR3 length: 19 residues. CDR1 is LGHDT and CDR2 is YNNKEL in the germline V gene (reference sequence). The CDR3 nucleotides are TGTGCCAGCAGCCAAGACCTTCCATCTAGCGGGGGGGCCACAGATACGCAGTATTTT. This translates into CASSQDLPSSGGATDTQYF.

DNA for the CDR3: TGCGCCAGCAGCTCCACCGGGACAGACACTGAAGCTTTCTTT. It translates to CASSSTGTDTEAFF. This chain links TRBV5-1 with TRBJ1-1, with TRBD1 matching 7 bases. CDR3 size: 14 residues. The junction had 5 bases not matched to a gene; V was cut back by 3 bases and J by 3 bases. Germline CDR1 and CDR2: SGHRS and YFSETQ.

The genes are TRBV27 and TRBJ2-3; possibly TRBD2 for D (5 bases). With 0 bases removed from V and 2 bases from J, the gap between germline ends came to 9 bases. Germline V lookup: CDR1 MNHEY, CDR2 SMNVEV (reference sequence). This CDR3 comprises 15 residues. CDR3 nucleotide sequence: TGTGCCAGCAGTTTATCGGCGGGCCTCACAGATACGCAGTATTTT. Translating it yields CASSLSAGLTDTQYF.

This clone is a singleton in its sample. The chain uses TRBV5-1 and TRBJ1-4, with 7 nucleotides matching TRBD1. This CDR3 contains 17 residues. CDR1 is SGHRS, CDR2 YFSETQ, per germline. Trimming cost V 2 bases and J 2 bases; bases outside gene matches: 9. The CDR3 here is CASSFLPLTGTNEKLFF. CDR3 in DNA: TGCGCCAGCAGCTTCTTACCGCTGACAGGGACTAATGAAAAACTGTTTTTT. Full variable domain (remainder filled in from reference TRBV5-1 and TRBJ1-4): KAGVTQTPRYLIKTRGQQVTLSCSPISGHRSVSWYQQTPGQGLQFLFEYFSETQRNKGNFPGRFSGRQFSNSRSEMNVSTLELGDSALYLCASSFLPLTGTNEKLFFGSGTQLSVL.

The chain is built from TRBV19 and TRBJ1-3; TRBD1 matches at 7 bases. Per germline, CDR1 LNHDA and CDR2 SQIVND (reference sequence). The CDR3 length is 16 residues. V shed 3 bases, J shed 0 bases, and the junction held 5 bases outside the gene matches. The CDR3 spells CASSIGTAISGNTIYF. The DNA of the CDR3 is TGTGCCAGTAGTATTGGGACAGCGATCTCTGGAAACACCATATATTTT.

The gene calls are TRBV28 and TRBJ1-2, with TRBD1 matching 9 bases. V lost 4 bases to trimming and J lost 2 bases; unmatched junction nucleotides: 5. This CDR3 has 15 amino acids. Germline V lookup: CDR1 MDHEN, CDR2 SYDVKM. CDR3 nucleotides: TGTGCCAGCAGTTCCCCGGACAGGGGAAACTATGGCTACACCTTC. It encodes CASSSPDRGNYGYTF.

V is TRBV21-1 and J is TRBJ2-2; the table's TRBD2 call for D was not verified on the DNA. TRBV21-1 is tagged as a pseudogene. The CDR3 extends over 13 amino acids. CDR3 residues: CASSRVATGELFF. CDR3 nucleotides: TGTGCCAGCAGCAGGGTAGCCACCGGGGAGCTGTTTTTT.

The rearrangement joins TRBV30 to TRBJ2-7; TRBD2 agrees at 7 bases. The germline gives CDR1 GTSNPN, CDR2 SVGIG (reference sequence). V was clipped by 1 base and J by 2 bases; unmatched bases: 8. The CDR3 spans 15 residues. CDR3 in amino acids: CAWSAVPGLAYEQYF. The CDR3 nucleotides read TGTGCCTGGAGTGCAGTACCTGGACTAGCCTACGAGCAGTACTTC.

This clone was seen once. The rearrangement joins TRBV7-2 to TRBJ1-2, with D unresolved. The CDR3 covers 13 residues. The V and J ends lost 1 base and 4 bases respectively, with 7 bases between them. Germline CDR1 is SGHTA and CDR2 is FQGNSA. Here the CDR3 DNA reads TGTGCCAGCAGCTTAGTGGGCCGCTATGGCTACACCTTC. Translated: CASSLVGRYGYTF.

This clone has only a few counts. This rearrangement joins TRBV7-9 to TRBJ2-3; 8 nucleotides agree with TRBD2. V shed 5 bases and J 4 bases; nucleotides not matched to a gene: 8. This CDR3 spans 15 amino acids. Germline CDR1 is SEHNR and CDR2 is FQNEAQ (reference sequence). CDR3 sequence reads: CASSLGSGSADTQYF. DNA for the CDR3: TGTGCCAGCAGCCTCGGGAGCGGGAGCGCAGATACGCAGTATTTT. Looking up the rest from reference TRBV7-9 and TRBJ2-3 gives the full variable domain: DTGVSQNPRHKITKRGQNVTFRCDPISEHNRLYWYRQTLGQGPEFLTYFQNEAQLEKSRLLSDRFSAERPKGSFSTLEIQRTEQGDSAMYLCASSLGSGSADTQYFGPGTRLTVL.

The rearrangement links TRBV5-1 to TRBJ1-4; D is possibly TRBD1 (6 bases). The V end lost 0 bases, the J end lost 7 bases, and 13 bases lay between the germline ends. This CDR3 contains 15 residues. Germline CDR1 SGHRS, CDR2 YFSETQ. The CDR3 is CASSLVGHESEKLFF. CDR3 DNA: TGCGCCAGCAGCTTGGTGGGACACGAGAGTGAAAAACTGTTTTTT. Full variable domain (outside the CDR3, taken from reference TRBV5-1 and TRBJ1-4): KAGVTQTPRYLIKTRGQQVTLSCSPISGHRSVSWYQQTPGQGLQFLFEYFSETQRNKGNFPGRFSGRQFSNSRSEMNVSTLELGDSALYLCASSLVGHESEKLFFGSGTQLSVL.

CDR3 sequence reads: CASSPQAGDTQYF. CDR3 in DNA: TGTGCCAGCTCACCACAAGCGGGTGACACGCAGTATTTT. The rearrangement uses TRBV18 and TRBJ2-3, with a weak D call TRBD2 (6 bases). Trimming stripped 1 base from V and 9 bases from J, with 11 bases between. Germline V CDR1 and CDR2: KGHSH, LQKENI. The CDR3 consists of 13 residues.

The genes are TRBV11-3 and TRBJ2-3; TRBD2 agrees at 10 bases. This CDR3 is 19 amino acids long. Trimming at V came to 2 bases and at J to 2 bases, leaving 13 bases not matched to a gene. Germline CDR1 SGHNT, CDR2 YENEEA. CDR3 bases: TGTGCCAGCAGCTTACAGCTTTCTACAAGCGGGGGGGCCACAGATACGCAGTATTTT. Translated: CASSLQLSTSGGATDTQYF.

J is TRBJ2-7 and V is TRBV19, with a tentative D call TRBD2 (6 bases). The V end lost 7 bases, the J end lost 1 base, and 11 bases lay between the germline ends. Germline loops: CDR1 LNHDA, CDR2 SQIVND (reference sequence). The CDR3 is made up of 13 amino acids. The CDR3 loop is CASKASVSYEQYF. Here the CDR3 DNA reads TGTGCCAGTAAGGCTAGCGTTTCCTACGAGCAGTACTTC.